This T cell receptor (beta chain) was captured in a study of Siglec-9 on CD8 T cells in melanoma. Trimming removed 4 bases at V and 7 bases at J, with 5 bases between. Germline CDR1 is SGHNT and CDR2 is YYREEE (reference sequence). This CDR3 region has 11 residues. Assay used: immunoSEQ multiplex PCR; TCRdb lists only in-frame clones, some missing. Of 25,000 to 35,000 clones detected, more than 80% appear once; the ten largest clones hold under 6.5%. This clone came up a few times. Specimen: Siglec-9- CD8+ T cells sorted from blood. The V and J genes are TRBV5-4 and TRBJ2-2; unclear D gene. This clonotype was obtained from a human donor in good health. Here the CDR3 DNA reads TGTGCCAGCAGCCCCGGCGGGGAGCTGTTTTTT. Its translation: CASSPGGELFF.